The sequence of this T cell receptor (beta chain) was determined in a study of control samples from healthy donors and cancer patients (dated by TCRdb to the early 2020s). Comments on this clone: No cognate antigen has been identified for it. Nothing much larger sits one base from this clone, and base qualities are not available.

Library method: the immunoSEQ multiplex PCR assay. TCRdb's version of the immuneACCESS table is confined to in-frame rearrangements and falls short of the full clone set. An unresolved V gene accounts for under half of the shortfall where checked; the remainder is of unknown origin. Within this sample are around 130,000 clones, with roughly 90% of them counted one time only. The biggest ten clones account for almost 40% of the sample. Germline trimming: 4 bases from V, 1 base from J; junction bases outside gene matches: 7. For CDR1 and CDR2, the germline V gene lists SGHDT and YYEEEE. The CDR3, from cysteine to phenylalanine, totals 16 residues. Just the 48-base CDR3 DNA is kept, in frame starting at base 1.

This receptor was taken from a man aged 50-60 years in good health. What was sequenced was blood. The chain joins TRBV5-6 to TRBJ1-5, with 8 middle bases fitting TRBD1. The nucleotide sequence reads as follows: TGTGCCAGCAGCCCAAGGACAGGGAGGAGCAATCAGCCCCAGCATTTT. This yields the protein CASSPRTGRSNQPQHF.